These 22 T cell receptor beta chains were sequenced from one sample in a study of blood T cell repertoires in COVID-19. Only in-frame clones appear in the TCRdb table, and some are missing; sequencing was by immunoSEQ multiplex PCR. The sample has over 150,000 clones; approximately 85% are singletons. Sample: peripheral blood. The receptors were gathered from a woman of 80 years or more with COVID-19, enrolled during active disease.

V gene TRBV10-3 combines with J gene TRBJ2-1; the match to TRBD2 covers 8 bases. Per germline, CDR1 ENHRY and CDR2 SYGVKD. V trimming: 7 bases; J trimming: 0 bases; junction bases outside the gene matches: 8. The CDR3 is 16 residues long. For the CDR3, the DNA is TGTGCCATCACCTCGGGGGGGCAAGACTCCTACAATGAGCAGTTCTTC. It translates to CAITSGGQDSYNEQFF.

The chain carries TRBV10-1 and TRBJ2-7; TRBD1 agrees at 10 bases. From germline, CDR1 is WNHNN and CDR2 SYGVQD (reference sequence). Losses at the gene ends were 2 bases for V and 4 bases for J; bases not matched to a gene: 5. This CDR3 contains 15 residues. CDR3 amino acids: CASSEGTGEWYEQYF. CDR3 in DNA: TGCGCCAGCAGTGAGGGGACAGGGGAATGGTACGAGCAGTACTTC.

The CDR3 DNA follows: TGTGCCACCAGTGCAAGGGGGGAAAAACTGTTTTTT. Protein sequence: CATSARGEKLFF. The chain carries TRBV24-1 and TRBJ1-4, with a possible D match to TRBD1 (6 bases). Germline assignment: CDR1 KGHDR and CDR2 SFDVKD. CDR3 length equals 12 residues. The ends were cut back, 5 bases at V and 8 bases at J, with 8 bases in the middle.

The chain links TRBV6-2 or TRBV6-3 to TRBJ2-7, with 7 bases aligning to TRBD1. CDR1 MNHEY and CDR2 SVGEGT come from the germline V gene. This CDR3 region has 17 residues. The ends lost 6 bases at V and 0 bases at J; junction bases unmatched: 14. The CDR3 bases are TGTGCCAGCAGCTCCGACCCTTGGGACAGCAGCTCCTACGAGCAGTACTTC. It is translated as CASSSDPWDSSSYEQYF.

The J gene is TRBJ2-5, the V gene TRBV5-1; 10 positions agree with TRBD1. Germline V gene sequence: CDR1 SGHRS, CDR2 YFSETQ. V lost 4 bases, J lost 2 bases, and 8 bases stayed unmatched. The CDR3 contains 16 residues. This CDR3 reads CASSPPTGGPQETQYF. The CDR3 nucleotides read TGCGCCAGCAGCCCCCCGACAGGGGGCCCGCAAGAGACCCAGTACTTC.

V gene TRBV18 combines with J gene TRBJ1-3, with TRBD1 as a possible D gene (6 bases). Looked up from germline, CDR1 is KGHSH and CDR2 is LQKENI. Trimming removed 0 bases at V and 4 bases at J, with 13 bases between. The CDR3 is 16 amino acids. The CDR3 nucleotides read TGTGCCAGCTCACCACCAGGGGGTCTGCGCGGAAACACCATATATTTT. Its protein product is CASSPPGGLRGNTIYF.

CDR3 protein: CASSPPPGRGDGYTF. The CDR3 DNA follows: TGTGCCAGCAGTCCCCCCCCCGGGCGGGGTGATGGCTACACCTTC. The chain links TRBV28 to TRBJ1-2; D is undetermined. This CDR3 spans 15 amino acids. CDR1 and CDR2 from the germline V gene are MDHEN and SYDVKM. V lost 5 bases and J 6 bases, leaving 19 bases between the germline ends.

The V gene is TRBV5-6, the J gene TRBJ1-1; maybe TRBD1 (5 bases). The V gene lost 4 bases and the J gene lost 5 bases, with 15 bases spanning the gap. Germline assignment: CDR1 SGHDT and CDR2 YYEEEE. This CDR3 comprises 14 residues. CDR3 sequence: CASSLLFGGTEAFF. CDR3 bases: TGTGCCAGCAGCCTCCTGTTCGGGGGGACTGAAGCTTTCTTT.

This clone was detected once. CDR3 residues: CASGRPGTGHQPQHF. The CDR3 DNA follows: TGTGCCAGCGGGAGGCCTGGGACAGGGCATCAGCCCCAGCATTTT. V is TRBV27 and J is TRBJ1-5, with TRBD1 identical over 9 bases. CDR1 MNHEY and CDR2 SMNVEV come from the germline V gene (reference sequence). The length of the CDR3 is 15 residues. J gave up 5 bases and V 8 bases, and 10 bases lay outside the gene matches.

V and J are TRBV7-6 and TRBJ1-2; 7 bases align to TRBD1. Looked up from germline, CDR1 is SGHVS and CDR2 is FNYEAQ. CDR3 size: 15 residues. The trim removed 4 bases at V and 6 bases at J, leaving 11 bases unmatched. DNA for the CDR3: TGTGCCAGCAGCTACTACCCCGGGACAGTAAATGGCTACACCTTC. It is translated as CASSYYPGTVNGYTF.

This sequence joins TRBV3-1 (or the pseudogene TRBV3-2) and TRBJ2-5; 11 nucleotides agree with TRBD2. V lost 5 bases to trimming and J lost 4 bases; unmatched junction nucleotides: 3. This CDR3 region has 14 residues. CDR1 LGHDT and CDR2 YNNKEL come from the germline V gene (reference sequence). The CDR3 loop reads CASSIAGGGETQYF. The CDR3 coding sequence is TGTGCCAGCAGCATAGCGGGGGGGGGAGAGACCCAGTACTTC.

This chain links TRBV5-1 with TRBJ2-3; 11 bases are a match to TRBD1. Germline trimming cut 4 bases from V and 6 bases from J; bases unmatched to any gene: 13. Germline values: CDR1 SGHRS, CDR2 YFSETQ. The CDR3 covers 17 residues. DNA of the CDR3: TGCGCCAGCAGCCCGCGGGCCGGGACAGGGGGTACGGATACGCAGTATTTT. Its protein product is CASSPRAGTGGTDTQYF.

The chain uses TRBV30 and TRBJ2-7, with TRBD1 as a possible D gene (5 bases). The V gene's germline CDR1 is GTSNPN and CDR2 SVGIG (reference sequence). The CDR3 sequence is 14 residues long. V lost 0 bases and J 0 bases, leaving 9 bases between the germline ends. For the CDR3, the DNA is TGTGCCTGGAGTGTGGGGCGTCGCTCCTACGAGCAGTACTTC. Encoded protein: CAWSVGRRSYEQYF.

This clone appeared a single time. This sequence joins TRBV2 and TRBJ1-5; TRBD1 agrees at 10 bases. CDR1 is SNHLY and CDR2 is FYNNEI in the germline V gene. The CDR3 contains 17 residues. V lost 4 bases and J lost 6; bases outside the gene matches: 12. Here the CDR3 DNA reads TGTGCCAGCAGTGTCGACAGGGGGCGTTGGGCGGGTCAGCCCCAGCATTTT. It specifies CASSVDRGRWAGQPQHF. The variable domain in full, with the rest retrieved from reference TRBV2 and TRBJ1-5, is EPEVTQTPSHQVTQMGQEVILRCVPISNHLYFYWYRQILGQKVEFLVSFYNNEISEKSEIFDDQFSVERPDGSNFTLKIRSTKLEDSAMYFCASSVDRGRWAGQPQHFGDGTRLSIL.

The V gene is TRBV27, the J gene TRBJ1-5; D gene unclear. Germline V lookup: CDR1 MNHEY, CDR2 SMNVEV (reference sequence). The CDR3 has 14 amino acids. Trimming took 4 bases from V and 12 from J, leaving 19 bases between them. The CDR3 region is CASSSLGGNTLQHF. DNA of the CDR3: TGTGCCAGCAGTTCTCTAGGAGGGAACACGCTCCAGCATTTT.

The chain employs TRBV27 and TRBJ2-2; D gene ambiguous. Germline V lookup: CDR1 MNHEY, CDR2 SMNVEV (reference sequence). The length of the CDR3 is 12 residues. V lost 6 bases and J 1 base, leaving 3 bases between the germline ends. CDR3 protein: CASSRNTGELFF. Written as DNA, the CDR3 is TGTGCCAGCAGCCGGAACACCGGGGAGCTGTTTTTT.

The gene calls are TRBV11-2 and TRBJ1-1; D remains unclear. The CDR3 totals 14 residues. V was trimmed by 7 bases and J by 5 bases, leaving 17 bases between them. From germline, CDR1 is SGHAT and CDR2 FQNNGV. CDR3 nucleotide sequence: TGTGCCAGCACCCCATTCCCGGGAGGAACTGAAGCTTTCTTT. Its protein is CASTPFPGGTEAFF. The full variable domain, in which reference TRBV11-2 and TRBJ1-1 provide the parts outside the CDR3, is EAGVAQSPRYKIIEKRQSVAFWCNPISGHATLYWYQQILGQGPKLLIQFQNNGVVDDSQLPKDRFSAERLKGVDSTLKIQPAKLEDSAVYLCASTPFPGGTEAFFGQGTRLTVV.

Notes on this clone: An end of the junction does not agree with germline; a read error may underlie this. The chain has TRBV7-2 and TRBJ2-3; 7 bases agree with TRBD2. The CDR3 sequence is 13 residues long. Germline V lookup: CDR1 SGHTA, CDR2 FQGNSA. CDR3 DNA: TGTGCCAGCAGCCTAGCGGAGGGAGATACGCAGTATTTT. Protein sequence: CASSLAEGDTQYF.

The chain carries TRBV5-1 and TRBJ1-1; weak D call: TRBD1 (5 bases). The germline V and J ends were trimmed by 4 bases and 6 bases, with 10 bases remaining between them. This CDR3 has 12 amino acids. In germline, CDR1 is SGHRS, CDR2 YFSETQ. This CDR3 reads CASSQGRAEAFF. The CDR3, as DNA: TGCGCCAGCAGCCAGGGCCGGGCTGAAGCTTTCTTT.

The rearrangement uses TRBV5-1 and TRBJ2-3; the match to TRBD1 covers 8 bases. Germline V CDR1 and CDR2: SGHRS, YFSETQ. V shed 4 bases, J shed 3 bases, and the junction held 4 bases outside the gene matches. This CDR3 has 14 residues. DNA of the CDR3: TGCGCCAGCAGCACAGGACAGGGTACAGATACGCAGTATTTT. Translated, it gives CASSTGQGTDTQYF.

This chain links TRBV29-1 with TRBJ2-3; D remains unclear. This CDR3 has 12 amino acids. Germline V gene lookup returns CDR1 SQVTM and CDR2 ANQGSEA. V dropped 1 base and J dropped 14 bases, with 16 bases sitting between them. CDR3 residues: CSVEGLTRLRYF. CDR3 nucleotide sequence: TGCAGCGTTGAAGGTCTCACGCGGTTGCGGTATTTT.

V usage is TRBV27 and J usage is TRBJ1-2, with TRBD1 matching 7 bases. The germline V gene has CDR1 MNHEY and CDR2 SMNVEV (reference sequence). J lost 4 bases, V lost 4 bases, and 3 bases had no gene match. CDR3 length equals 13 residues. The CDR3 is CASSYRGTYGYTF. In nucleotides, the CDR3 is TGTGCCAGCAGTTACAGGGGAACCTATGGCTACACCTTC.